This T cell receptor beta chain derives from a study of cytomegalovirus exposure and HLA in healthy donors. The germline gives CDR1 SGHDT, CDR2 YYEEEE. V was cut by 4 bases and J by 5 bases, with 15 bases left in between. The CDR3 consists of 14 residues. PCR was performed using 60 Vbeta and 13 Jbeta primers. Measured with immunoSEQ multiplex PCR; TCRdb has only the in-frame clones, and not every one. The table lists some 140,000 clones, 70% to 80% of them singletons. Study outcomes and limitations: Analysis performed later found 15,000 or so TCR beta sequences associated with HLA alleles at 0.05 false discovery rate. In an earlier analysis, about 87% or about 30%: the productive usage of most TCR beta V segments.

Turning to this clone: Its antigen is not identified.

The chain recombines TRBV5-6 with TRBJ2-5, with D unclear. The sequence was collected from a man aged 25-45 years in good health and CMV-seronegative. Material for sequencing was PBMCs. CDR3 region: CASSHAPSWETQYF. The CDR3 DNA is TGTGCCAGCAGCCACGCGCCTAGTTGGGAGACCCAGTACTTC.